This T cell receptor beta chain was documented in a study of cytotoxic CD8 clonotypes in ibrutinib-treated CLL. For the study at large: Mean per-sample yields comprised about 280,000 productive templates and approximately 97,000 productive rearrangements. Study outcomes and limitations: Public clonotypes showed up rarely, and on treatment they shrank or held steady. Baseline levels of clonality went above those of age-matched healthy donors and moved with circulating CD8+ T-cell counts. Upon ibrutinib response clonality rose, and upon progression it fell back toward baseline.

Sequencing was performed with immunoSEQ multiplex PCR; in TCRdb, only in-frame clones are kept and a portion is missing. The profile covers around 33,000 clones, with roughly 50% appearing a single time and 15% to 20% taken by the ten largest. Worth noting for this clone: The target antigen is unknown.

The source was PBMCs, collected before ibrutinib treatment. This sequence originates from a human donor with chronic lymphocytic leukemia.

This chain's CDR3 is CASSPGFEKNSNQPQHF. In DNA form, the CDR3 reads TGTGCCAGCTCACCGGGGTTTGAGAAAAACAGCAATCAGCCCCAGCATTTT. J is TRBJ1-5 and V is TRBV18; unclear D gene. The germline gives CDR1 KGHSH, CDR2 LQKENI. Trimming left V 3 bases short and J 1 base short, with 16 bases between. The CDR3 loop spans 17 amino acids.